These 25 T cell receptor beta chains share one sample of origin, sequenced in a study of T cells in women clearing cervical HPV infection. Assay: immunoSEQ multiplex PCR; the TCRdb copy retains only in-frame clones and omits some. The table lists over 45,000 clones. Sequencing was performed on blood buffy coat. All receptors derive from a woman between 18 and 75 years old with a cervical HPV16 infection that either progressed to CIN3+ or cleared (not recorded which).

In regard to this clone: The missing CDR3 end, 3 residues past where the read stops, is filled in from the germline J gene. The chain couples TRBV7-8 to TRBJ1-5, with D possibly TRBD1 on 5 matching bases. The V end was cut by 3 bases, the J end by 7 bases, with 16 bases between. In germline, CDR1 is SGHVS, CDR2 FQNEAQ. The CDR3 sequence is 15 residues long. The part of the CDR3 DNA that was read is TGTGCCAGCAGCTTGGGCCCTGGGGCTGGGCAGCCC. Encoded protein: CASSLGPGAGQP. The CDR3, in full, reads CASSLGPGAGQPQHF.

As concerns this clone: The read is 3 residues too short to cover the CDR3 end, so that end is filled in from the germline J gene. The V call is TRBV19, the J call TRBJ1-4; 7 bases map to TRBD1. This CDR3 has 16 amino acids. Germline CDR1 and CDR2: LNHDA and SQIVND (reference sequence). J was trimmed by 7 bases and V by 6 bases; bases with no gene match: 14. The CDR3 spells CASSSPNRGRSEKLFF. The sequenced CDR3 bases are TGTGCCAGTAGCTCCCCCAACAGGGGCAGAAGTGAAAAA.

With respect to this clone: The read terminates 3 residues ahead of where the CDR3 ends, so the germline J gene completes it. V gene TRBV9 combines with J gene TRBJ2-1; 8 nucleotides agree with TRBD2. The CDR3 extends over 15 amino acids. The trim removed 1 base at V and 4 bases at J, leaving 4 bases unmatched. The V gene's germline CDR1 is SGDLS and CDR2 YYNGEE. This CDR3 is CASSVSSGGYNEQFF. The CDR3 DNA, read in part, is TGTGCCAGCAGCGTATCGAGCGGGGGTTACAATGAG.

To note about this clone: With the read ending 3 residues before the CDR3 end, the germline J gene is used to fill in that end. The chain joins TRBV5-4 to TRBJ1-2; D gene unclear. This CDR3 comprises 12 residues. V was cut by 4 bases and J by 5 bases, with 9 bases left in between. Germline CDR1 SGHNT, CDR2 YYREEE (reference sequence). The CDR3 DNA, read in part, is TGTGCCAGCAGCGGAGGGTATTATGGC. Its protein product is CASSGGYYG. The whole CDR3 is CASSGGYYGYTF. The whole variable domain, filled in from reference TRBV5-4 and TRBJ1-2, reads ETGVTQSPTHLIKTRGQQVTLRCSSQSGHNTVSWYQQALGQGPQFIFQYYREEENGRGNFPPRFSGLQFPNYSSELNVNALELDDSALYLCASSGGYYGYTFGSGTRLTVV.

Worth noting for this clone: The CDR3 is cut off 3 residues early in the read; its end comes from the germline J gene. J is TRBJ2-1 and V is TRBV19; 9 positions match TRBD1. Germline values: CDR1 LNHDA, CDR2 SQIVND (reference sequence). V shed 10 bases and J 0 bases; nucleotides not matched to a gene: 4. CDR3 length equals 14 residues. This chain's CDR3 is CATGQGSSYNEQFF. CDR3 DNA (partial): TGTGCCACCGGACAGGGGAGCTCCTACAATGAG.

Concerning this clone itself: The read ends 3 residues before the CDR3 terminus; that terminus is restored from the germline J gene. V usage is TRBV12-3 or TRBV12-4 and J usage is TRBJ2-4, with 8 bases lining up with TRBD1. J was trimmed by 3 bases and V by 3 bases; bases with no gene match: 4. This CDR3 spans 15 amino acids. The CDR3 here is CASSFLQGVKNIQYF. The sequenced part of the CDR3 DNA is TGTGCCAGCAGTTTCCTACAGGGGGTCAAAAACATT.

A remark on this clone: The read terminates 3 residues before the CDR3 end, so the remaining end is supplied by the germline J gene. The chain joins TRBV6-2 or TRBV6-3 to TRBJ2-1; TRBD1 matches 10 bases. Germline CDR1 MNHEY, CDR2 SVGEGT. V was pared by 3 bases and J by 5 bases, with 4 bases of the junction left unmatched. This CDR3 has 15 residues. Partial CDR3 DNA: TGTGCCAGCAGTTATGGGACAGGGGCCCACAATGAG. Translation: CASSYGTGAHNE. The full CDR3 sequence reads CASSYGTGAHNEQFF.

With regard to this clone: The read ends 3 residues before the CDR3 terminus; that terminus is restored from the germline J gene. This chain links TRBV6-1 with TRBJ2-3; 11 bases agree with TRBD2. This CDR3 has 14 amino acids. V gave up 4 bases and J gave up 5 bases; unmatched junction bases: 2. Germline loops: CDR1 MNHNS, CDR2 SASEGT. CDR3 DNA, as far as it was read: TGTGCCAGCAGTGGGCTAGCGGGGGGAGATACG. This encodes CASSGLAGGDT. The entire CDR3 protein reads CASSGLAGGDTQYF.

Regarding this clone: The CDR3 end falls 3 residues outside the read, so it is completed with the germline J gene. This chain joins TRBV5-1 and TRBJ2-5; possibly TRBD1 for D (6 bases). The CDR3 is 16 residues long. The germline gives CDR1 SGHRS, CDR2 YFSETQ. Between the trimmed V and J ends, which lost 0 bases and 4 bases, there was a span of 16 bases. The CDR3 loop reads CASSLVGTKSGETQYF. CDR3 bases read: TGCGCCAGCAGCTTGGTTGGGACAAAAAGCGGAGAGACC.

As concerns this clone: The sequenced fragment ends 3 residues before the CDR3 boundary, so the rest is inferred from the germline J gene. The chain carries TRBV18 and TRBJ2-3; tentatively, D is TRBD2 (6 bases). The CDR3 is 15 residues long. V was clipped by 3 bases and J by 6 bases, with 16 bases between them. CDR1 is KGHSH, CDR2 LQKENI, per germline. The CDR3 bases that were read are TGTGCCAGCTCACCCCGGTGGGGGGTTGGGGATACG. This translates into CASSPRWGVGDT. The CDR3 in its entirety is CASSPRWGVGDTQYF.

Regarding this clone: The observed sequence ends 3 residues before the CDR3 terminus, with the missing tail filled in from the germline J gene. The genes are TRBV7-3 and TRBJ2-1, with no clear D. V lost 1 base and J 7 bases, leaving 11 bases between the germline ends. The CDR3 is 14 amino acids. The germline CDR1 and CDR2 sequences are SGHTA and FQGTGA. CDR3 DNA (partial): TGTGCCAGCAGCTTAAATTACTTAAAAAATGAG. It specifies CASSLNYLKNE. The CDR3 as a whole reads CASSLNYLKNEQFF.

Comments on this clone: The DNA ends 3 residues before the CDR3 does, and the rest of the CDR3 is filled in from the germline J gene. This chain links TRBV6-4 with TRBJ2-6; 7 bases are shared with TRBD1. The CDR3 length is 14 residues. Germline V gene data show CDR1 as MRHNA and CDR2 as SNTAGT. The V segment lost 3 bases and the J segment 4 bases; nucleotides outside the gene matches: 0. Incomplete CDR3 DNA: TGTGCCAGCAGTGAGACAGGGGGGGCCAACGTC. Protein sequence: CASSETGGANV. In full, the CDR3 is CASSETGGANVLTF.

As regards this clone: The read terminates 3 residues ahead of where the CDR3 ends, so the germline J gene completes it. The chain has TRBV14 and TRBJ2-7, with a tentative D call TRBD1 (5 bases). This CDR3 has 14 amino acids. CDR1 SGHDN and CDR2 FVKESK come from the germline V gene. With 4 bases removed from V and 2 bases from J, the gap between germline ends came to 12 bases. The part of the CDR3 DNA that was read is TGTGCCAGCAGCCTTAGGGGTTCCCCCTACGAG. Translation gives CASSLRGSPYE. The whole CDR3 sequence is CASSLRGSPYEQYF.

With regard to this clone: With the read ending 3 residues before the CDR3 end, the germline J gene is used to fill in that end. The chain links TRBV10-2 to TRBJ2-7; a weak D match, TRBD1 (6 bases). Germline CDR1 is WSHSY and CDR2 is SAAADI. The CDR3 has 13 amino acids. V was clipped by 8 bases and J by 5 bases, with 16 bases between them. CDR3 sequence: CASLATGGDEQYF. The sequenced CDR3 bases are TGCGCCAGCCTTGCGACAGGTGGCGACGAG.

A remark on this clone: The read stops 3 residues short of the end of the CDR3; the missing end is completed from the germline J gene. The chain employs TRBV14 and TRBJ2-5, with D possibly being TRBD1 (5 bases). The V end lost 0 bases, the J end lost 4 bases, and 18 bases lay between the germline ends. This CDR3 spans 17 amino acids. Germline CDR1 and CDR2: SGHDN and FVKESK. The part of the CDR3 DNA that was read is TGTGCCAGCAGCCAAGAAGGCGTCAGGGTCGGTGGAGAGACC. It encodes CASSQEGVRVGGET. Given in full, the CDR3 is CASSQEGVRVGGETQYF.

On this clone itself: The read ends 3 residues shy of where the CDR3 ends; the end is completed using the germline J gene. V is TRBV20-1 and J is TRBJ2-2; possibly TRBD2 for D (6 bases). Germline CDR1 DFQATT, CDR2 SNEGSKA (reference sequence). The CDR3 runs to 13 residues. CDR3 DNA, as far as it was read: TGCAGTGCTAGTAATTGGACTAATGAAAAG. Amino acids: CSASNWTNEK. The whole CDR3 sequence reads CSASNWTNEKLFF.

Note on this clone: The read finishes 3 residues shy of the CDR3 end, and the germline J gene is used to complete it. The chain recombines TRBV5-1 with TRBJ1-6, with 12 positions matching TRBD1. The CDR3 is made up of 18 amino acids. Trimming cost V 2 bases and J 1 base; bases outside gene matches: 4. Germline V CDR1 and CDR2: SGHRS, YFSETQ. The CDR3 bases that were read are TGCGCCAGCAGCTTTCCGGGACAGGGGGCATCCTATAATTCACCC. Residues: CASSFPGQGASYNSP. In full, the CDR3 reads CASSFPGQGASYNSPLHF.

The CDR3 sequence is CASSLGSQPQHF. The sequenced CDR3 bases are TGTGCCAGTAGTCTGGGCAGTCAGCCC. This rearrangement joins TRBV19 to TRBJ1-5, with no clear D. The observed sequence ends 3 residues before the CDR3 terminus, with the missing tail filled in from the germline J gene. The germline V gene has CDR1 LNHDA and CDR2 SQIVND (reference sequence). The V end lost 5 bases, the J end lost 6 bases, and 8 bases lay between the germline ends. The CDR3 runs to 12 residues.

Of note for this clone: The CDR3 end is not reached by the read, which stops 3 residues before it; the germline J gene fills it in. The chain recombines TRBV10-2 with TRBJ1-5; 7 bases match TRBD1. With 10 bases clipped from V and 4 bases from J, the junction kept 4 bases outside the gene matches. The germline V gene has CDR1 WSHSY and CDR2 SAAADI. CDR3 size: 12 residues. The DNA read from the CDR3 is TGCGCCACCAGGGACAGTAATCAGCCC. It is translated as CATRDSNQP. Given in full, the CDR3 is CATRDSNQPQHF.

The part of the CDR3 DNA that was read is TGTGCCAGTAGGAGGGGGGGCGGGGGCAGCAATCAGCCC. It yields the protein CASRRGGGGSNQP. The full-length CDR3 reads as CASRRGGGGSNQPQHF. The J gene is TRBJ1-5, the V gene TRBV19, with D possibly TRBD1 on 6 matching bases. The CDR3 goes on 3 residues after the read ends, and that part is filled in from the germline J gene. Trimming left V 6 bases short and J 1 base short, with 16 bases between. Germline V gene lookup returns CDR1 LNHDA and CDR2 SQIVND (reference sequence). The CDR3 is 16 amino acids.

CDR3 residues: CASSPRGGSTEAFF. The CDR3 bases that were read are TGTGCCAGCAGCCCACGGGGGGGAAGCACTGAA. This rearrangement joins TRBV7-9 to TRBJ1-1; maybe TRBD1 (5 bases). The missing CDR3 end, 3 residues past where the read stops, is filled in from the germline J gene. The V gene lost 5 bases and the J gene lost 4 bases, with 14 bases spanning the gap. This CDR3 spans 14 amino acids. CDR1 and CDR2 from the germline V gene are SEHNR and FQNEAQ (reference sequence).

CDR3 residues: CASSFTGGAGQPQHF. The part of the CDR3 DNA that was read is TGTGCCAGCAGCTTCACAGGGGGCGCAGGTCAGCCC. The rearrangement joins TRBV11-2 to TRBJ1-5; 9 nucleotides agree with TRBD1. The read is 3 residues too short to cover the CDR3 end, so that end is filled in from the germline J gene. Germline loops: CDR1 SGHAT, CDR2 FQNNGV. With V trimmed by 3 bases and J by 6 bases, 6 bases remained unmatched. The CDR3 is 15 amino acids.

To note about this clone: The read gets to within 3 residues of the CDR3 end, and the germline J gene fills in the rest. The rearrangement uses TRBV20-1 and TRBJ2-1, with D maybe TRBD2 (7 bases). Trimming left V 6 bases short and J 5 bases short, with 23 bases between. The germline V gene encodes CDR1 DFQATT and CDR2 SNEGSKA (reference sequence). There are 16 residues in the CDR3. CDR3 sequence: CSASLPFAGANNEQFF. The covered CDR3 bases are TGCAGTGCGAGCCTCCCCTTTGCGGGGGCGAACAATGAG.

In regard to this clone: The CDR3 end is not reached by the read, which stops 3 residues before it; the germline J gene fills it in. This chain links TRBV29-1 with TRBJ1-2; possible D gene TRBD1, 5 bases. CDR1 is SQVTM, CDR2 ANQGSEA, per germline. This CDR3 is built from 11 residues. V lost 5 bases to trimming and J lost 4 bases, with 8 bases between them. CDR3 bases read: TGCAGCGTTACAGGACCCTATGGC. Protein product: CSVTGPYG. The entire CDR3 protein reads CSVTGPYGYTF.

To note about this clone: The read comes to an end 3 residues before the CDR3 does, leaving the germline J gene to fill in the end. The chain employs TRBV6-1 and TRBJ2-2; D perhaps matches TRBD1 (5 bases). V was trimmed by 5 bases and J by 5 bases, leaving 15 bases between them. There are 15 residues in the CDR3. CDR1 is MNHNS, CDR2 SASEGT, per germline. The DNA read from the CDR3 is TGTGCCAGCAGTCAAGGACACCCCGAGACCGGGGAG. It specifies CASSQGHPETGE. The entire CDR3 sequence reads CASSQGHPETGELFF.